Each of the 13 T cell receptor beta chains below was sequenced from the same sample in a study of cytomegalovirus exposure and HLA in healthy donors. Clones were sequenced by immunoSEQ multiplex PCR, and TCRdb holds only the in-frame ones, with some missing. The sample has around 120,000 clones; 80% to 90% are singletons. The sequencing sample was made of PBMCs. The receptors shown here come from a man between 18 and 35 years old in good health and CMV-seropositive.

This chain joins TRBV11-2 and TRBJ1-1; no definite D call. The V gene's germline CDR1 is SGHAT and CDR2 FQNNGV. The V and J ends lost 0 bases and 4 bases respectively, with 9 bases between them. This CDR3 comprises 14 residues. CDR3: CASSLDRSGTEAFF. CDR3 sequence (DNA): TGTGCCAGCAGCTTAGATAGGTCGGGCACTGAAGCTTTCTTT.

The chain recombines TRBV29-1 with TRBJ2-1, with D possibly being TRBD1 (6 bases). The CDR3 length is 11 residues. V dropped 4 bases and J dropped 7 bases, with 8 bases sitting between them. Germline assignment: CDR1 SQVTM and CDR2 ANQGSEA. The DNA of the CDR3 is TGCAGCGTTGGGGGGCGGAATGAGCAGTTCTTC. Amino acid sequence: CSVGGRNEQFF.

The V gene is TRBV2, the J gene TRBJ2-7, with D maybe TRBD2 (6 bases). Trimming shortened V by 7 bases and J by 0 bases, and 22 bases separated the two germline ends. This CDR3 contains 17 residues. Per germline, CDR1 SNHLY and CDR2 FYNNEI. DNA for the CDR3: TGTGCCAGCACCAACCCGTTTCGGGGACTGAGCTCCTACGAGCAGTACTTC. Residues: CASTNPFRGLSSYEQYF.

The CDR3 here is CASSLGRDSSAFF. The CDR3 DNA follows: TGCGCCAGCAGCTTGGGGCGGGACAGCTCGGCTTTCTTT. The rearrangement links TRBV5-1 to TRBJ1-1, with TRBD1 identical over 7 bases. V shed 0 bases, J shed 11 bases, and the junction held 7 bases outside the gene matches. CDR1 and CDR2 from the germline V gene are SGHRS and YFSETQ. The CDR3 consists of 13 residues.

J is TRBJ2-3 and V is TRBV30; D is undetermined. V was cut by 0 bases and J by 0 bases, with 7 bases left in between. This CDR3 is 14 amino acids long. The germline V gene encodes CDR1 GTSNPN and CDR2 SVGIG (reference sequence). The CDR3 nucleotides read TGTGCCTGGAGTGTAATCCGGAGCACAGATACGCAGTATTTT. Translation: CAWSVIRSTDTQYF.

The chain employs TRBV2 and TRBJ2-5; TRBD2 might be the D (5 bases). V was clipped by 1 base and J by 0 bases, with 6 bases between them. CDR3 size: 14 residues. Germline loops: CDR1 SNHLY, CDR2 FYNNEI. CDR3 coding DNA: TGTGCCAGCAGTGAAGTGGACTACCAAGAGACCCAGTACTTC. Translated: CASSEVDYQETQYF.

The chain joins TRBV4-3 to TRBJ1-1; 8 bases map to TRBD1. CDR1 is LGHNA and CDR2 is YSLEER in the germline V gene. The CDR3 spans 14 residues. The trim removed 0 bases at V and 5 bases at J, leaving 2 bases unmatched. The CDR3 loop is CASSQEQGGTEAFF. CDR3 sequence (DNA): TGCGCCAGCAGCCAAGAACAGGGGGGGACTGAAGCTTTCTTT.

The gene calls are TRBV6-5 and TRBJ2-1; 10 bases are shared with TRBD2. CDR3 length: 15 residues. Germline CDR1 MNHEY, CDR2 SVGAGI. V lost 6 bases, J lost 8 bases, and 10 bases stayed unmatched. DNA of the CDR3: TGTGCCAGCAGCCCAACTAGCGGGGTGGTCTATGAGCAGTTCTTC. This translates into CASSPTSGVVYEQFF.

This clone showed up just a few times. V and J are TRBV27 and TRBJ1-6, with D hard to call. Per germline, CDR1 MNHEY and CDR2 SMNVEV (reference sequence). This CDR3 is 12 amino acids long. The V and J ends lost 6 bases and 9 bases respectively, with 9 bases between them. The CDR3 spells CASSPQISPLHF. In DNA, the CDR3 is TGTGCCAGCAGCCCCCAAATTTCACCCCTCCACTTT.

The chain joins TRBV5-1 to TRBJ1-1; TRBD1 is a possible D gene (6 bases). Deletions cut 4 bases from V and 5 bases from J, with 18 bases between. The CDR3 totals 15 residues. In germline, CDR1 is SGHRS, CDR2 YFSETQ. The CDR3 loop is CASSGTSLDLTEAFF. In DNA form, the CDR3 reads TGCGCCAGCAGCGGGACATCGCTGGACCTTACTGAAGCTTTCTTT.

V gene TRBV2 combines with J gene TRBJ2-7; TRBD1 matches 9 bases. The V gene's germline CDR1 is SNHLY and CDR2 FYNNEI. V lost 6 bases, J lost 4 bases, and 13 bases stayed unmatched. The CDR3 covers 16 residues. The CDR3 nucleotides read TGTGCCAGCAGGGCTCCGGGACAGGGTTCTGGGTACGAGCAGTACTTC. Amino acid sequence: CASRAPGQGSGYEQYF.

This CDR3 reads CASSRDSLTDTQYF. The DNA of the CDR3 is TGTGCCAGTAGTAGGGACAGTCTCACAGATACGCAGTATTTT. This chain joins TRBV19 and TRBJ2-3, with 7 bases lining up with TRBD1. V lost 4 bases, J lost 2 bases, and 3 bases stayed unmatched. Germline CDR1 LNHDA, CDR2 SQIVND (reference sequence). This CDR3 has 14 residues.

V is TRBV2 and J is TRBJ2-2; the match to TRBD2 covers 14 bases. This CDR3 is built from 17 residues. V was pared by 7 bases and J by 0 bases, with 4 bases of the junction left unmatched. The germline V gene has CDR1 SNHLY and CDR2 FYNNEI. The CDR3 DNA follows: TGTGCCAGCACTGGACTAGCGGGGGGAACGAACACCGGGGAGCTGTTTTTT. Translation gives CASTGLAGGTNTGELFF.